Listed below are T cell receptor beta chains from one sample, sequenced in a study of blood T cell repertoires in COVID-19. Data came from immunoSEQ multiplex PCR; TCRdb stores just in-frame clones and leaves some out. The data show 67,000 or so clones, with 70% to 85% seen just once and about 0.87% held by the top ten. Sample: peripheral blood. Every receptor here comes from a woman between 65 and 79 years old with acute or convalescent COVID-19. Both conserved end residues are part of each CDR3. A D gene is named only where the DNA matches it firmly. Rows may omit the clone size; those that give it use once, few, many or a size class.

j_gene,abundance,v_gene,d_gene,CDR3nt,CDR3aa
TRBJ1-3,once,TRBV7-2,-,TGTGCCAGCAGCCCCTCCGGGGGTGGAAACACCATATATTTT,CASSPSGGGNTIYF
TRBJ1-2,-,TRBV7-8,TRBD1,TGTGCCAGCAGCTTTAGGGGGCAAACCTATGGCTACACCTTC,CASSFRGQTYGYTF
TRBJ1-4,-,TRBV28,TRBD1,TGTGCCAGCAGTTTCACAGGGGGAACTAATGAAAAACTGTTTTTT,CASSFTGGTNEKLFF
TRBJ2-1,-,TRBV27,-,TGTGCCAGCAGTCCTTGGACAGATTACAATGAGCAGTTCTTC,CASSPWTDYNEQFF
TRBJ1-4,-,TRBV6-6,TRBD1,TGTGCCAGCAGAGACAGGGGTGGTGAAAAACTGTTTTTT,CASRDRGGEKLFF
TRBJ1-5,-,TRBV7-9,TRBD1,TGTGCCAGCAGCCTGGGGACAGGAGTTTATCAGCCCCAGCATTTT,CASSLGTGVYQPQHF
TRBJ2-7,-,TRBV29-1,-,TGCAGCGTTGAATCATCAAACACCTACGAGCAGTACTTC,CSVESSNTYEQYF
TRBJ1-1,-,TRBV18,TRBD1,TGTGCCAGCTCACCAGGGACAGGGACTGAAGCTTTCTTT,CASSPGTGTEAFF
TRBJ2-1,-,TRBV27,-,TGTGCCAGCAGTTTAAGGGGGACGGGCCGGGTCTTC,CASSLRGTGRVF
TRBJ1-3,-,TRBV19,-,TGTGCCAGTAGCGAGGGTTCTGGAAACACCATATATTTT,CASSEGSGNTIYF
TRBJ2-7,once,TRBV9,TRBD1,TGTGCCAGCAGCGTAGGCGCCGGACAGGGCGAGCAGTACTTC,CASSVGAGQGEQYF
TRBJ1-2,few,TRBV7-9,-,TGTGCCAGCAGCTTAGCTGGCTTCGATGCTGGCTACACCTTC,CASSLAGFDAGYTF
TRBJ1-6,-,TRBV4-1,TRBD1,TGCGCCAGCAGACACTCGGGACAGGAGAATTCACCCCTCCACTTT,CASRHSGQENSPLHF
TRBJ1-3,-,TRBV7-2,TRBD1,TGTGCCAGCAGCTTATGGGACAGCCCTGGAAACACCATATATTTT,CASSLWDSPGNTIYF
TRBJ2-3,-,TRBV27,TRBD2,TGTGCCAGCAGTTTAACATTAAACCTACTAGCGGGGGGGAATAGAGATACGCAGTATTTT,CASSLTLNLLAGGNRDTQYF
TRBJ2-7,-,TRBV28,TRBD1,TGTGCCAGCAACGGACAGGGCCTCTACGAGCAGTACTTC,CASNGQGLYEQYF
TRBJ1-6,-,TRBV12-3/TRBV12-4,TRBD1,TGTGCCAGCAGTACCGGGACAGGTATACCGGTCCACTTT,CASSTGTGIPVHF
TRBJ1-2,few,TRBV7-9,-,TGTGCCAGCAGCTTAGCTGGCGGAAATGGCTACACCTTC,CASSLAGGNGYTF
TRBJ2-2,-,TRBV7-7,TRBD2,TGTGCCAGCACCCCCCGTGGCGGGGGAGGCGGGGAGCTGTTTTTT,CASTPRGGGGGELFF
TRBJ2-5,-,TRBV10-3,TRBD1,TGTGCCATCAGTCCGGGACAGGGTGGAGAGACCCAGTACTTC,CAISPGQGGETQYF
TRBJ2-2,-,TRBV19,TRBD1,TGTGCCAGTAGTATAGGGGGACAGTACACCGGGGAGCTGTTTTTT,CASSIGGQYTGELFF
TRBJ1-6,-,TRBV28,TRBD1,TGTGCCAGCAATACACGGGGACAGGGGACCAATTCACCCCTCCACTTT,CASNTRGQGTNSPLHF
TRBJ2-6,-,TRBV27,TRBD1,TGTGCCAGCAGTTCCCGTCCAGGGGGTTTCTCTGGGGCCAACGTCCTGACTTTC,CASSSRPGGFSGANVLTF
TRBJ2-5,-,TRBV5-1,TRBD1,TGCGCCAGCAGCGCGGGACAGGTTAGCGAGACCCAGTACTTC,CASSAGQVSETQYF
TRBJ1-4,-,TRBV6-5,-,TGTGCCAGAGGGGGGGGGTATGAAAAACTGTTTTTT,CARGGGYEKLFF
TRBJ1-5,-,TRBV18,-,TGTGCCAGCTCACCCGGTCTTGGAATTGAGGGTCAGCCCCAGCATTTT,CASSPGLGIEGQPQHF
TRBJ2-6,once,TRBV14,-,TGTGCCAGCAGCCAAGCCCTCTCGGCCAACGTCCTGACTTTC,CASSQALSANVLTF